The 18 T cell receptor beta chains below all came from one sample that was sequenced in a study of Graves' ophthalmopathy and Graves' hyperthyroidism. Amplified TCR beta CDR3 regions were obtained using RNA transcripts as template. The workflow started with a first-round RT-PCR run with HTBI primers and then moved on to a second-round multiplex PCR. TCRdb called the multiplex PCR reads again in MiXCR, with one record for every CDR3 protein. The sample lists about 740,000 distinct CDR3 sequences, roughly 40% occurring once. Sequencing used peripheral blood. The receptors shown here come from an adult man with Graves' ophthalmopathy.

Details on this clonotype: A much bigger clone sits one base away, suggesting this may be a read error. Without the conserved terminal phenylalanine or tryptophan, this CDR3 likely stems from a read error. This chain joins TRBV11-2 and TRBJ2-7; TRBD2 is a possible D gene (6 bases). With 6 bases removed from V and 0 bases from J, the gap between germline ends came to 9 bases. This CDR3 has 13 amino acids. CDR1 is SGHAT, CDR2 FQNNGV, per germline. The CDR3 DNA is TGTGCCAGCAGGTCGGAGGGCTCCTACGAGCAGTACCTC. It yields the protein CASRSEGSYEQYL.

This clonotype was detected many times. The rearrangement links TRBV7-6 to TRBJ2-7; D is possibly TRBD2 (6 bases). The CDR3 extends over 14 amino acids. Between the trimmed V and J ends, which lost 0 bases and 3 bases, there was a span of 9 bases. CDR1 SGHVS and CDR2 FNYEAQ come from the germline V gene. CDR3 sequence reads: CASSLAMGGYEQYF. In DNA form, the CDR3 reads TGTGCCAGCAGCTTAGCGATGGGGGGCTACGAGCAGTACTTC.

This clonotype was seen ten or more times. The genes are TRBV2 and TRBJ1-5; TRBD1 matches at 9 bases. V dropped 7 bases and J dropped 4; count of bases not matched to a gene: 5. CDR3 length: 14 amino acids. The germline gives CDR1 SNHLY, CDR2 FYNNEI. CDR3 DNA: TGTGCCAGCACGAGACAGGGGGAGAATCAGCCCCAGCATTTT. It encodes CASTRQGENQPQHF.

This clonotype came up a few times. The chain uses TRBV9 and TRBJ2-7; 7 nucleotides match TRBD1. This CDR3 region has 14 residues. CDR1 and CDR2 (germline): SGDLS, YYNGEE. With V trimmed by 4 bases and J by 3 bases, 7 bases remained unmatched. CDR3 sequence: CASSPRSGGYEQYF. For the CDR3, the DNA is TGTGCCAGCAGCCCCCGGTCAGGGGGCTACGAGCAGTACTTC.

The CDR3 protein is CARQGTGELFF. CDR3 DNA sequence: TGTGCCCGACAGGGAACAGGGGAGCTGTTTTTT. The chain combines TRBV25-1 with TRBJ2-2; TRBD1 matches at 7 bases. After removal of 11 bases from V and 8 bases from J, the junction contained 5 bases not matched to a gene. Germline assignment: CDR1 MGHDK and CDR2 SYGVNS. This CDR3 has 11 amino acids.

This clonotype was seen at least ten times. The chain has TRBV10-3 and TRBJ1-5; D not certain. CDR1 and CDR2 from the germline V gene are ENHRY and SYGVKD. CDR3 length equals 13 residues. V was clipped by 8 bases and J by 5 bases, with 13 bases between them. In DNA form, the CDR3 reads TGTGCCATCTCGCAGGCCATGGATCAGCCCCAGCATTTT. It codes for CAISQAMDQPQHF.

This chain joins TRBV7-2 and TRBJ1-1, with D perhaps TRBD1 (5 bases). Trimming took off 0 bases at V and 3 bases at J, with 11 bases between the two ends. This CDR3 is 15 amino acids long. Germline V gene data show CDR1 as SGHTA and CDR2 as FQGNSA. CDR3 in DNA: TGTGCCAGCAGCTTAGCCCCAGGGCGTCACACTGAAGCTTTCTTT. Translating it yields CASSLAPGRHTEAFF. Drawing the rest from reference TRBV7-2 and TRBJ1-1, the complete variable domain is GAGVSQSPSNKVTEKGKDVELRCDPISGHTALYWYRQSLGQGLEFLIYFQGNSAPDKSGLPSDRFSAERTGGSVSTLTIQRTQQEDSAVYLCASSLAPGRHTEAFFGQGTRLTVV.

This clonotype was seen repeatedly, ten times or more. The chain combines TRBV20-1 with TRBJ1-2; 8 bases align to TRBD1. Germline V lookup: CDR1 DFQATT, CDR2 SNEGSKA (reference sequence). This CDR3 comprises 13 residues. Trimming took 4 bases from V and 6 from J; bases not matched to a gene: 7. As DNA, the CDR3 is TGCAGTGCTATTGATCAGGGGGCGGATGGCTACACCTTC. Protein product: CSAIDQGADGYTF.

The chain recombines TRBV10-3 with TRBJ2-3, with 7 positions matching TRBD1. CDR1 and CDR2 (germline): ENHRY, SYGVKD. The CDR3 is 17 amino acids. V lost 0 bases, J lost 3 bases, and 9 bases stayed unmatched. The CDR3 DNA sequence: TGTGCCATCAGTGAGTCGTTATCCGGGACAGCAACAGATACGCAGTATTTT. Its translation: CAISESLSGTATDTQYF.

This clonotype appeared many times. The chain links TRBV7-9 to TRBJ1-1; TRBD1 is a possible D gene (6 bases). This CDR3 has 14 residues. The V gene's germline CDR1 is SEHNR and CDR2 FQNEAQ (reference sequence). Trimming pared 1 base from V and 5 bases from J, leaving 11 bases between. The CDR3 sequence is CASSLVQRGTEAFF. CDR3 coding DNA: TGTGCCAGCAGCTTAGTCCAGAGGGGGACTGAAGCTTTCTTT. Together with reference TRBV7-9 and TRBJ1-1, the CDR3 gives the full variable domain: DTGVSQNPRHKITKRGQNVTFRCDPISEHNRLYWYRQTLGQGPEFLTYFQNEAQLEKSRLLSDRFSAERPKGSFSTLEIQRTEQGDSAMYLCASSLVQRGTEAFFGQGTRLTVV.

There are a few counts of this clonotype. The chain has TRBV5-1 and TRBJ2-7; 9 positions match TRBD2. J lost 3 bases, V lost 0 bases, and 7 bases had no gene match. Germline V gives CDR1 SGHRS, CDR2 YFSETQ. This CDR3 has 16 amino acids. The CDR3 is CASSLAPSGTDYEQYF. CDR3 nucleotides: TGCGCCAGCAGCTTGGCGCCTAGCGGGACCGACTACGAGCAGTACTTC.

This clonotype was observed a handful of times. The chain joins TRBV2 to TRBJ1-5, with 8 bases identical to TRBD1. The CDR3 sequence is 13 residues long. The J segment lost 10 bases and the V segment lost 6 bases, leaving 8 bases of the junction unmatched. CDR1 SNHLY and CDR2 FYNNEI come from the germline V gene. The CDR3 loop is CASSNQGAYPQHF. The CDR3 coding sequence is TGTGCCAGCAGCAATCAGGGGGCATACCCCCAGCATTTT.

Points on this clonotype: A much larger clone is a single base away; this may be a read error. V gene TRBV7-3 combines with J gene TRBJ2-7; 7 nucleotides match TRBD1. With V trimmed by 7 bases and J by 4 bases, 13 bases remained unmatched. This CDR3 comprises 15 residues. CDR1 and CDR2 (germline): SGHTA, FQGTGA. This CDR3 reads CASNPAGTDDYEQYF. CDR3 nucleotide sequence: TGTGCCAGCAACCCAGCCGGGACAGACGATTACGAGCAGTACTTC.

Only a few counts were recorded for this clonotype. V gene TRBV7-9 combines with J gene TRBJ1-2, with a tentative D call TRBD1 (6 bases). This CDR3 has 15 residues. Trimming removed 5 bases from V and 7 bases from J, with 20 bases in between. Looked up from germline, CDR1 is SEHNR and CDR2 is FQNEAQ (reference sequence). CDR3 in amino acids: CASSPRAGGEFGYTF. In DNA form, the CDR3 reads TGTGCCAGCAGCCCAAGGGCGGGGGGCGAGTTTGGCTACACCTTC.

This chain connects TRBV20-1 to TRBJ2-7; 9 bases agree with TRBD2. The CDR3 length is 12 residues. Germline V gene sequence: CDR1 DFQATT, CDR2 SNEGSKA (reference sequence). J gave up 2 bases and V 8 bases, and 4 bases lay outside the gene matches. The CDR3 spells CSSLAGAYEQYF. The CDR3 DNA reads TGCAGTTCCTTAGCGGGGGCCTACGAGCAGTACTTC.

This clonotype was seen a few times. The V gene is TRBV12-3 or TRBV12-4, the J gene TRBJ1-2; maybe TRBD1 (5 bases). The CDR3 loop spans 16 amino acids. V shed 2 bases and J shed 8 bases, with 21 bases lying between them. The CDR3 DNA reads TGTGCCAGCAGTTTATTCTCGCGGAGGGGCCGGGGAGGCTACACCTTC. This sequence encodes CASSLFSRRGRGGYTF.

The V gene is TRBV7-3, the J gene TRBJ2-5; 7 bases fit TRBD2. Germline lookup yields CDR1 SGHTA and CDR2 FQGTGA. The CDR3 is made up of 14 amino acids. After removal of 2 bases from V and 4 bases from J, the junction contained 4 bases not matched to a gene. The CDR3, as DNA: TGTGCCAGCAGCTTAGCGGTAGCGGGAGAGACCCAGTACTTC. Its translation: CASSLAVAGETQYF.

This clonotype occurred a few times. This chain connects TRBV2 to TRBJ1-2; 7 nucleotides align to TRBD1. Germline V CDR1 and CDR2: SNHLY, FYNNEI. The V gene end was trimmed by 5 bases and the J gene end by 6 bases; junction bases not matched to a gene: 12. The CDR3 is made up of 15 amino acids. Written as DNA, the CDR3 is TGTGCCAGCAGTCCTCACAGGGGAAGTTTGGATGGCTACACCTTC. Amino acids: CASSPHRGSLDGYTF. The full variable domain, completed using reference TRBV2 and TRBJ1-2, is EPEVTQTPSHQVTQMGQEVILRCVPISNHLYFYWYRQILGQKVEFLVSFYNNEISEKSEIFDDQFSVERPDGSNFTLKIRSTKLEDSAMYFCASSPHRGSLDGYTFGSGTRLTVV.